Presented here are 12 T cell receptor beta chains from one specimen sequenced in a study of cytomegalovirus exposure and HLA in healthy donors. This table comes from immunoSEQ multiplex PCR, and its TCRdb copy is limited to in-frame clones, with some not included. Counted here are 100,000 to 120,000 clones, about 86% occurring once; the ten biggest clones make up 3% to 4%. Sequenced material: PBMCs. These receptors were collected from a young woman in good health and CMV-seropositive.

The CDR3 protein is CASSPGLAGAGDTQYF. In DNA, the CDR3 is TGTGCCAGCAGCCCGGGACTAGCGGGGGCGGGAGATACGCAGTATTTT. The chain couples TRBV7-3 to TRBJ2-3; the match to TRBD2 covers 14 bases. Germline lookup yields CDR1 SGHTA and CDR2 FQGTGA. J lost 5 bases, V lost 5 bases, and 6 bases had no gene match. The CDR3 runs to 16 residues.

The rearrangement links TRBV4-2 to TRBJ2-3, with D possibly matching TRBD2 (6 bases). This CDR3 spans 18 amino acids. Looked up from germline, CDR1 is LGHNA and CDR2 is YNFKEQ. V lost 4 bases, J lost 3 bases, and 23 bases lay in between. CDR3 bases: TGTGCCAGCAGCCGCCACCCCGGAGGGGAAACGGCTACAGATACGCAGTATTTT. Its translation is CASSRHPGGETATDTQYF.

The chain has TRBV28 and TRBJ2-7, with 8 bases aligning to TRBD2. CDR3 length equals 16 residues. Germline V CDR1 and CDR2: MDHEN, SYDVKM. V gave up 6 bases and J gave up 3 bases; unmatched junction bases: 13. CDR3 in amino acids: CASRQTLAGSNYEQYF. DNA of the CDR3: TGTGCCAGCAGACAAACATTAGCGGGGTCCAACTACGAGCAGTACTTC. Full variable domain (rest looked up from reference TRBV28 and TRBJ2-7): DVKVTQSSRYLVKRTGEKVFLECVQDMDHENMFWYRQDPGLGLRLIYFSYDVKMKEKGDIPEGYSVSREKKERFSLILESASTNQTSMYLCASRQTLAGSNYEQYFGPGTRLTVT.

The chain couples TRBV28 to TRBJ1-2; TRBD1 is a possible D gene (5 bases). CDR1 is MDHEN, CDR2 SYDVKM, per germline. Trimming removed 5 bases at V and 7 bases at J, with 11 bases between. The CDR3 totals 12 residues. The CDR3 here is CASSAQGSGYTF. For the CDR3, the DNA is TGTGCCAGCAGTGCGCAGGGAAGTGGCTACACCTTC.

The chain joins TRBV15 to TRBJ1-5; the D gene is possibly TRBD1 (5 bases). Between the trimmed V and J ends, which lost 1 base and 7 bases, there was a span of 11 bases. Germline CDR1 LNHNV, CDR2 YYDKDF (reference sequence). This CDR3 contains 14 residues. CDR3: CATSRGGGFQPQHF. CDR3 DNA: TGTGCCACCAGCAGAGGGGGGGGATTCCAGCCCCAGCATTTT.

This chain links TRBV4-1 with TRBJ1-2; a possible D gene is TRBD1 (6 bases). Trimming removed 2 bases from V and 7 bases from J, with 20 bases in between. Germline V gene sequence: CDR1 MGHRA, CDR2 YSYEKL. The CDR3 has 16 amino acids. The CDR3 region is CASSQPERTRGGGYTF. DNA of the CDR3: TGCGCCAGCAGCCAACCGGAGAGAACTAGGGGGGGTGGCTACACCTTC.

This clone was detected only a few times. This sequence joins TRBV11-2 and TRBJ1-2; unclear D gene. This CDR3 has 12 residues. The V gene's germline CDR1 is SGHAT and CDR2 FQNNGV. With 3 bases removed from V and 6 bases from J, the gap between germline ends came to 8 bases. Written as DNA, the CDR3 is TGTGCCAGCAGCTTCGGAGGAGATGGCTACACCTTC. This codes for CASSFGGDGYTF.

The chain recombines TRBV6-6 with TRBJ1-6, with no clear D. V was cut by 6 bases and J by 9 bases, with 12 bases left in between. The germline CDR1 and CDR2 sequences are MNHNY and SVGAGI (reference sequence). The CDR3 totals 13 residues. The CDR3 spells CASSDARGSPLHF. CDR3 DNA sequence: TGTGCCAGCAGCGACGCGCGGGGTTCACCCCTCCACTTT.

The rearrangement joins TRBV28 to TRBJ1-3; TRBD1 might be the D (6 bases). This CDR3 spans 15 amino acids. Germline CDR1 and CDR2: MDHEN and SYDVKM. Trimming removed 6 bases at V and 0 bases at J, with 12 bases between. The CDR3 DNA is TGTGCCAGCAGCAGCGGACAGAGCTCTGGAAACACCATATATTTT. Encoded protein: CASSSGQSSGNTIYF.

This rearrangement joins TRBV2 to TRBJ2-1; D gene unclear. Germline V gene data show CDR1 as SNHLY and CDR2 as FYNNEI. V was cut by 4 bases and J by 4 bases, with 2 bases left in between. The length of the CDR3 is 11 residues. CDR3 in DNA: TGTGCCAGCAGTGCTTACAATGAGCAGTTCTTC. Translating it yields CASSAYNEQFF.

The V call is TRBV5-1, the J call TRBJ2-3; a possible D gene is TRBD1 (7 bases). This CDR3 contains 16 residues. Germline lookup yields CDR1 SGHRS and CDR2 YFSETQ. Trimming removed 3 bases from V and 3 bases from J, with 17 bases in between. The CDR3 region is CASSSGVTGRTDTQYF. The CDR3 DNA is TGCGCCAGCAGCTCGGGGGTGACAGGGAGGACAGATACGCAGTATTTT. Full variable domain (outside the CDR3, taken from reference TRBV5-1 and TRBJ2-3): KAGVTQTPRYLIKTRGQQVTLSCSPISGHRSVSWYQQTPGQGLQFLFEYFSETQRNKGNFPGRFSGRQFSNSRSEMNVSTLELGDSALYLCASSSGVTGRTDTQYFGPGTRLTVL.

This sequence joins TRBV7-9 and TRBJ2-4, with 8 bases that match TRBD1. The trim removed 5 bases at V and 0 bases at J, leaving 15 bases unmatched. The length of the CDR3 is 19 residues. Per the germline V gene, CDR1 is SEHNR and CDR2 is FQNEAQ (reference sequence). DNA of the CDR3: TGTGCCAGCAGCCCCCTTCCGAGGACAGGGACCTTAGCCAAAAACATTCAGTACTTC. Protein sequence: CASSPLPRTGTLAKNIQYF.